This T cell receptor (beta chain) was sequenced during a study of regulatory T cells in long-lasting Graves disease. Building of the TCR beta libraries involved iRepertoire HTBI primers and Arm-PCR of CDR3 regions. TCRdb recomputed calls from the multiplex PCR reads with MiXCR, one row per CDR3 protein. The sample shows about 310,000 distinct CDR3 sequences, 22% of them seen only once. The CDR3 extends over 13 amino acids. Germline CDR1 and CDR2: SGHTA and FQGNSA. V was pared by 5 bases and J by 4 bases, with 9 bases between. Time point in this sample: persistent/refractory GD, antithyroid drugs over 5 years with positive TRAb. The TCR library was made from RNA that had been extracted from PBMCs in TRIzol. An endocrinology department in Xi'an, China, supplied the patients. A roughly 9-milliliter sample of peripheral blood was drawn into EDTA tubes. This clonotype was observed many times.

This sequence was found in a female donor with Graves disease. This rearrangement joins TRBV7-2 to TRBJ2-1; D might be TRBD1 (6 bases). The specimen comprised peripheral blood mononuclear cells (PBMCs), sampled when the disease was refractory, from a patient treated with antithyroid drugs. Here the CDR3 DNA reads TGTGCCAGCAGCACCGGACAGTACAATGAGCAGTTCTTC. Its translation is CASSTGQYNEQFF.